This TCR beta chain was identified in a study of shared clonotypes between healthy human individuals. This clone turned up a few times. The germline V gene encodes CDR1 LNHNV and CDR2 YYDKDF (reference sequence). The germline V and J ends were trimmed by 7 bases and 1 base, with 14 bases remaining between them. The CDR3 runs to 15 residues. Template amounts of approximately 310 ng DNA, around 31,000 T cell genomes, were employed in unsorted PBMC replicate PCRs. Method: immunoSEQ multiplex PCR; TCRdb's copy keeps in-frame clones and lacks some. The table includes about 530,000 clones, 75% to 80% detected once.

This clonotype was sampled from a woman between 40 and 50 years old in good health. Some clones in this sample may be carry-over from other donors' samples. The chain joins TRBV15 to TRBJ1-5, with TRBD1 as a possible D gene (6 bases). Source material: PBMCs. CDR3 in amino acids: CATNTDRPSNQPQHF. DNA of the CDR3: TGTGCCACCAACACGGACAGACCGAGCAATCAGCCCCAGCATTTT.